This paragraph covers one TCR beta chain sequence. Its target is not known. CDR1 is MDHEN and CDR2 is SYDVKM in the germline V gene. The V end was cut by 6 bases, the J end by 4 bases, with 15 bases between. CDR3 length equals 15 residues. These data originate in a study of T cells in Graves' hyperthyroidism and ophthalmopathy. The study's findings and limits: Blood shared most expanded thyroid clonotypes above 0.001. Ophthalmopathy was told apart from stable hyperthyroidism by a 13 V-J model.

The TCR beta CDR3 regions underwent amplification using RNA transcripts as the source. HTBI primers drove first-round RT-PCR of the TCR CDR3. TCRdb recomputed calls from the multiplex PCR reads with MiXCR, one row per CDR3 protein. Here the sample spans fewer than 650,000 distinct CDR3 sequences, 12% to 15% being singletons. Sequenced material: blood. This sequence originates from a woman aged 35 to 49 with Graves' hyperthyroidism. The chain carries TRBV28 and TRBJ1-4; unclear D gene. The CDR3 region is CASRSSGGDNEKLFF. The CDR3 coding sequence is TGTGCCAGCAGGTCAAGCGGTGGGGATAATGAAAAACTGTTTTTT.